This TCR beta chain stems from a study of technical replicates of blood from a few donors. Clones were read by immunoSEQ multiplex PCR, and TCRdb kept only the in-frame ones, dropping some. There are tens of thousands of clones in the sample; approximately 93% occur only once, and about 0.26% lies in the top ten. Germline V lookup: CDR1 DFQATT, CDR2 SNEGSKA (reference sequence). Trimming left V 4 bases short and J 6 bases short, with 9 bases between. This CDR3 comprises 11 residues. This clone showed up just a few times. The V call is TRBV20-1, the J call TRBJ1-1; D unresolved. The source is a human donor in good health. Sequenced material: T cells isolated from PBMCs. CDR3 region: CSAIPGSEAFF. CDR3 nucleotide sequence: TGCAGTGCTATCCCGGGGTCTGAAGCTTTCTTT.